This is a list of T cell receptor beta chains from one sample in a study of T-cell reconstitution after alpha-beta-depleted transplantation in children. TCRdb reanalysed the PCR reads using MiXCR and keeps one entry per CDR3 protein. Counted here are around 250,000 distinct CDR3 sequences, under 9.5% occurring once; the ten biggest clones make up 5% to 8%. The sample was PBMCs, mostly from graft donor cells, taken 180 days after TCRalphabeta/CD19-depleted stem cell transplant. Source of these receptors: a male patient under 18 who had a stem cell transplant for acute lymphoblastic leukemia, so the T cells may come from the graft donor. The CDR3 runs from the conserved cysteine through the conserved F or W. Each record gives: D gene, V gene, clone size, J gene, CDR3 length, CDR3 protein, CDR3 DNA. D genes are given only for firm matches. Rows give clone size only sometimes, using once, few, many, or a class for an expanded clone.

D: TRBD1; V: TRBV7-2; size: many; J: TRBJ2-3; length: 18; CDR3: CASSSLAQRDRYTDTQYF; DNA: TGTGCCAGCAGCTCCTTAGCCCAACGGGACAGGTACACAGATACGCAGTATTTT
D: -; V: TRBV4-1; size: many; J: TRBJ2-3; length: 13; CDR3: CASSQITSNTQYF; DNA: TGCGCCAGCAGCCAAATCACTTCTAATACGCAGTATTTT
D: -; V: TRBV6-1; size: many; J: TRBJ2-7; length: 14; CDR3: CASRGGRTPYEQYF; DNA: TGTGCCAGCAGGGGAGGCAGAACTCCCTACGAGCAGTACTTC
D: -; V: TRBV28; size: many; J: TRBJ2-6; length: 13; CDR3: CASRVGGANVLTF; DNA: TGTGCCAGCAGGGTAGGGGGGGCCAACGTCCTGACTTTC
D: TRBD1; V: TRBV12-3/TRBV12-4; size: many; J: TRBJ2-4; length: 15; CDR3: CASSHATGTKNIQYF; DNA: TGTGCCAGCAGTCATGCGACAGGGACCAAAAACATTCAGTACTTC
D: -; V: TRBV29-1; size: many; J: TRBJ1-2; length: 13; CDR3: CSVVVGAPYGYTF; DNA: TGCAGCGTTGTGGTAGGGGCTCCCTATGGCTACACCTTC
D: TRBD1; V: TRBV7-9; size: many; J: TRBJ1-1; length: 13; CDR3: CASSWTGVTEAFF; DNA: TGTGCCAGCAGCTGGACAGGGGTCACTGAAGCTTTCTTT
D: TRBD1; V: TRBV7-7; size: few; J: TRBJ2-3; length: 13; CDR3: CASSTRQGLVQYF; DNA: TGTGCCAGCAGCACCCGACAGGGCTTGGTGCAGTATTTT
D: TRBD2; V: TRBV15; size: many; J: TRBJ2-3; length: 16; CDR3: CATSRDRAGVWDTQYF; DNA: TGTGCCACCAGCAGAGATCGGGCGGGAGTCTGGGATACGCAGTATTTT
D: -; V: TRBV20-1; size: many; J: TRBJ2-3; length: 13; CDR3: CSATGGSTDTQYF; DNA: TGCAGTGCTACAGGAGGGAGCACAGATACGCAGTATTTT
D: -; V: TRBV7-8; size: -; J: TRBJ2-7; length: 11; CDR3: CASGPSYEQYF; DNA: TGTGCCAGCGGCCCGTCCTACGAGCAGTACTTC
D: -; V: TRBV5-1; size: many; J: TRBJ2-1; length: 13; CDR3: CASYQGTYNEQFF; DNA: TGCGCCAGTTACCAGGGCACCTACAATGAGCAGTTCTTC
D: TRBD2; V: TRBV10-3; size: many; J: TRBJ2-1; length: 17; CDR3: CAISEKASGWGFDEQFF; DNA: TGTGCCATCAGTGAGAAGGCTAGCGGTTGGGGGTTCGATGAGCAGTTCTTC
D: TRBD1; V: TRBV4-3; size: many; J: TRBJ2-1; length: 20; CDR3: CASSQDPDRGRQSSYNEQFF; DNA: TGCGCCAGCAGCCAAGATCCGGACAGGGGGCGTCAAAGCTCCTACAATGAGCAGTTCTTC
D: -; V: TRBV7-9; size: many; J: TRBJ2-5; length: 15; CDR3: CASSLKPSSSETQYF; DNA: TGTGCCAGCAGCTTAAAACCCTCCAGCTCAGAGACCCAGTACTTC
D: -; V: TRBV29-1; size: many; J: TRBJ1-1; length: 13; CDR3: CSVEGLENTEAFF; DNA: TGCAGCGTTGAAGGCCTCGAGAACACTGAAGCTTTCTTT